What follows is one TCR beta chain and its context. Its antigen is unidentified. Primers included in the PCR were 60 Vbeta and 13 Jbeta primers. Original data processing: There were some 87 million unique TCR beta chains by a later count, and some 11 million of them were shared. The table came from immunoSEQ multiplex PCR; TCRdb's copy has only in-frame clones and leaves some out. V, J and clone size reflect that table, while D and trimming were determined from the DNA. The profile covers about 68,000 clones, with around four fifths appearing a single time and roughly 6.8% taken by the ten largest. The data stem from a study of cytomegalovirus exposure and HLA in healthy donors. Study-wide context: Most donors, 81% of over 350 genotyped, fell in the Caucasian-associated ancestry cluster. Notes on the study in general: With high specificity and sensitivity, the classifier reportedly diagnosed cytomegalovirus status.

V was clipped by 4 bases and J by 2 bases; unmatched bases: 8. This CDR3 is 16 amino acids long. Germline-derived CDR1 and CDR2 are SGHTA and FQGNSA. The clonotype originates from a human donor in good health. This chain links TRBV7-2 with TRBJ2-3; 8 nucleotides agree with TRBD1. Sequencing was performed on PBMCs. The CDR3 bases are TGTGCCAGCAGCTCGACAGGGGCCCCCCCCACAGATACGCAGTATTTT. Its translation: CASSSTGAPPTDTQYF.